One and the same sample provided the 26 T cell receptor beta chains below, sequenced in a study of type 1 and type 2 diabetes patients (dated by TCRdb to about 2016). TCRdb records Illumina MiSeq as the sequencer. For TCRbeta CDR3 amplification, the template was genomic DNA taken from the sorted T cell subsets. Multiplex PCR with 30 forward and 13 reverse primers amplified the TCRbeta CDR3 region. TCRdb handled the public reads itself, with Q25 trimming in fastp and clone calling in MiXCR, and kept productive beta chains. Identical CDR3 protein sequences are pooled into one entry, listed with their most common genes and DNA. The sample table holds 250,000 or so distinct CDR3 sequences, of which 47% were seen once. Together, the top ten hold around 13% of the sample. Sequenced input: peripheral blood mononuclear cells (PBMCs). The receptors derive from a man aged 18 to 30 with type 2 diabetes.

This chain connects TRBV19 to TRBJ2-1, with D perhaps assigned TRBD1 or TRBD2 (6 bases each). Trimming stripped 8 bases from V and 8 bases from J, with 19 bases between. In germline, CDR1 is LNHDA, CDR2 SQIVND (reference sequence). The CDR3 consists of 14 residues. The CDR3 DNA sequence: TGTGCCAGTCGTCGGAGGGGGAATCTCGATGAGCAGTTCTTC. Its translation: CASRRRGNLDEQFF.

A remark on this clonotype: Sequence at one end of the junction differs from germline and may be a read error. The chain links TRBV11-1 to TRBJ2-2; 11 positions match TRBD2. CDR3 length: 16 amino acids. Germline V gives CDR1 SGHAT, CDR2 FQDESV (reference sequence). CDR3 amino acids: CASSLRGTSGTGELFF. The CDR3 nucleotides are TGTGCCAGCAGCTTACGCGGGACTAGCGGCACCGGAGAGCTGTTTTTT.

The chain joins TRBV7-2 to TRBJ1-2; 7 bases are a match to TRBD1. J lost 4 bases, V lost 2 bases, and 13 bases had no gene match. Germline values: CDR1 SGHTA, CDR2 FQGNSA. The CDR3 length is 17 residues. CDR3 sequence: CASSLNQGTDKFYGYTF. CDR3 sequence (DNA): TGTGCCAGCAGCTTAAATCAGGGGACAGATAAATTCTATGGCTACACCTTC. The full variable domain, completed using reference TRBV7-2 and TRBJ1-2, is GAGVSQSPSNKVTEKGKDVELRCDPISGHTALYWYRQSLGQGLEFLIYFQGNSAPDKSGLPSDRFSAERTGGSVSTLTIQRTQQEDSAVYLCASSLNQGTDKFYGYTFGSGTRLTVV.

In its sample, this clonotype was seen a few times. J is TRBJ2-5 and V is TRBV6-5; unclear D gene. The length of the CDR3 is 13 residues. Trimming shortened V by 5 bases and J by 3 bases, and 10 bases separated the two germline ends. Germline CDR1 reads MNHEY; CDR2 reads SVGAGI. The CDR3 loop is CASSPTWKETQYF. CDR3 DNA: TGTGCCAGCAGTCCGACCTGGAAAGAGACCCAGTACTTC.

This chain connects TRBV20-1 to TRBJ2-1; 8 bases are shared with TRBD2. This CDR3 has 20 amino acids. Germline CDR1 and CDR2: DFQATT and SNEGSKA (reference sequence). The ends lost 5 bases at V and 0 bases at J; junction bases unmatched: 21. The CDR3, as DNA: TGCAGTGCTCGCAGGTTAGGCGGGGGGCGATTAACGAGCTCCTACAATGAGCAGTTCTTC. This codes for CSARRLGGGRLTSSYNEQFF.

This clonotype has ten or more counts. CDR3 coding DNA: TGTGCCAGCAGTACAGGGGGCGTGACCTACGAGCAGTACTTC. Protein: CASSTGGVTYEQYF. This chain uses TRBV2 with TRBJ2-7; 9 bases align to TRBD1. The CDR3 covers 14 residues. The germline V gene has CDR1 SNHLY and CDR2 FYNNEI. V lost 5 bases and J lost 2; bases outside the gene matches: 4.

This clonotype turned up a few times. A read error may account for a junction end that differs from germline. V is TRBV7-2 and J is TRBJ1-6; D is unresolved. CDR3 length equals 15 residues. Germline V gene lookup returns CDR1 SGHTA and CDR2 FQGNSA. Here the CDR3 DNA reads TGTGCCAGCAGCCACATAGGAGGGTACAATTCACCCCTTCACTTT. Translated: CASSHIGGYNSPLHF.

The chain recombines TRBV6-2 or TRBV6-3 with TRBJ2-7; D is unclear. The CDR3 covers 13 residues. Between the trimmed V and J ends, which lost 0 bases and 4 bases, there was a span of 7 bases. Germline V gene lookup returns CDR1 MNHEY and CDR2 SVGEGT. The CDR3 is CASSYSLKYEQYF. DNA of the CDR3: TGTGCCAGCAGTTACTCGCTCAAGTACGAGCAGTACTTC.

V usage is TRBV2 and J usage is TRBJ2-1; a possible D gene is TRBD2 (5 bases). With 4 bases removed from V and 4 bases from J, the gap between germline ends came to 17 bases. Germline V gene lookup returns CDR1 SNHLY and CDR2 FYNNEI. The CDR3 is 16 amino acids. CDR3 nucleotides: TGTGCCAGCAGTGGCCATAAAAGCGGCCGGTACAATGAGCAGTTCTTC. Translated, it gives CASSGHKSGRYNEQFF.

The J gene is TRBJ2-3, the V gene TRBV2; D is unresolved. The V and J ends lost 8 bases and 3 bases respectively, with 12 bases between them. From germline, CDR1 is SNHLY and CDR2 FYNNEI. The CDR3 is 13 residues long. Written as DNA, the CDR3 is TGTGCCAGCCGAGCGACGGGTACAGATACGCAGTATTTT. As protein: CASRATGTDTQYF.

This clonotype was counted once. The V call is TRBV19, the J call TRBJ1-1, with D tentatively TRBD1 (5 bases). The germline V gene encodes CDR1 LNHDA and CDR2 SQIVND (reference sequence). Deletions cut 1 base from V and 0 bases from J, with 9 bases between. This CDR3 is built from 15 residues. The CDR3 DNA reads TGTGCCAGTAGTATAGGGGCCAGGGTGAACACTGAAGCTTTCTTT. Translation: CASSIGARVNTEAFF. Variable domain in full (rest from reference TRBV19 and TRBJ1-1): DGGITQSPKYLFRKEGQNVTLSCEQNLNHDAMYWYRQDPGQGLRLIYYSQIVNDFQKGDIAEGYSVSREKKESFPLTVTSAQKNPTAFYLCASSIGARVNTEAFFGQGTRLTVV.

Regarding this clonotype: This could be a read error, since a much larger clone is one nucleotide away. The chain carries TRBV2 and TRBJ2-7; D possibly corresponds to TRBD1 (6 bases). The germline V gene encodes CDR1 SNHLY and CDR2 FYNNEI. This CDR3 has 12 amino acids. Here the CDR3 reads CVSSYTGTEQYF. The DNA of the CDR3 is TGTGTCAGCAGCTACACAGGGACCGAGCAGTACTTC.

The sample holds one count of this clonotype. This rearrangement joins TRBV19 to TRBJ2-2; 7 positions agree with TRBD1. The CDR3 runs to 16 residues. J lost 7 bases, V lost 5 bases, and 13 bases had no gene match. Germline loops: CDR1 LNHDA, CDR2 SQIVND (reference sequence). The CDR3 nucleotides are TGTGCCAGTAGTGCGCATTCCGGGACAGATAACGGGGAGCTGTTTTTT. It specifies CASSAHSGTDNGELFF.

The chain has TRBV12-3 or TRBV12-4 and TRBJ1-1; TRBD1 is a possible D gene (6 bases). The CDR3 runs to 12 residues. Trimming shortened V by 10 bases and J by 4 bases, and 13 bases separated the two germline ends. The CDR3 reads CATSIGGTEAFF. CDR3 sequence (DNA): TGTGCCACTTCCATAGGGGGCACTGAAGCTTTCTTT.

The gene calls are TRBV20-1 and TRBJ2-3; the D is unclear. V was pared by 5 bases and J by 3 bases, with 3 bases between. CDR1 is DFQATT and CDR2 is SNEGSKA in the germline V gene (reference sequence). The CDR3 has 10 amino acids. The CDR3 DNA sequence: TGCAGTGCTTGGACAGATACGCAGTATTTT. Amino acid sequence: CSAWTDTQYF.

This clonotype was found a few times. V gene TRBV20-1 combines with J gene TRBJ2-7; D assignment may be TRBD1 or TRBD2 (5 bases each). With 0 bases removed from V and 2 bases from J, the gap between germline ends came to 11 bases. Germline assignment: CDR1 DFQATT and CDR2 SNEGSKA (reference sequence). The CDR3 contains 14 residues. CDR3 DNA sequence: TGCAGTGCTAGAGATATAGGGGAGCCCTACGAGCAGTACTTC. Encoded protein: CSARDIGEPYEQYF.

Turning to this clonotype: The junction shows a germline mismatch at one end, possibly a read error. The rearrangement links TRBV24-1 to TRBJ2-1; 8 nucleotides align to TRBD2. Germline CDR1 KGHDR, CDR2 SFDVKD. The CDR3 has 15 residues. The CDR3 nucleotides read TGTGCCACCAGTGATTTGCTAACTAGCGGCAATGGGCAGTTCTTC. Amino acids: CATSDLLTSGNGQFF.

The chain employs TRBV6-1 and TRBJ1-1, with D perhaps TRBD1 (6 bases). Trimming shortened V by 2 bases and J by 5 bases, and 18 bases separated the two germline ends. Germline V gene data show CDR1 as MNHNS and CDR2 as SASEGT. This CDR3 region has 16 residues. CDR3 nucleotide sequence: TGTGCCAGCAGTGAATGGATACGGGGGGCGCAAACTGAAGCTTTCTTT. It translates to CASSEWIRGAQTEAFF.

This chain connects TRBV7-8 to TRBJ2-7; no definite D call. From germline, CDR1 is SGHVS and CDR2 FQNEAQ. V was clipped by 6 bases and J by 4 bases, with 10 bases between them. The CDR3 totals 12 residues. The chain's CDR3 is CASSEARYEQYF. CDR3 DNA sequence: TGTGCCAGCAGTGAAGCGAGGTACGAGCAGTACTTC.

There are many counts of this clonotype. The V call is TRBV30, the J call TRBJ1-6, with a possible D match to TRBD1 (5 bases). Deletions cut 2 bases from V and 11 bases from J, with 16 bases between. The germline V gene has CDR1 GTSNPN and CDR2 SVGIG (reference sequence). This CDR3 has 14 residues. CDR3 DNA sequence: TGTGCCTGGAGTCGCGGGACCTCGGCGACACCCCTCCACTTT. It translates to CAWSRGTSATPLHF.

Only a few counts were recorded for this clonotype. This chain uses TRBV7-2 with TRBJ1-1, with no clear D. The CDR3 sequence is 15 residues long. CDR1 SGHTA and CDR2 FQGNSA come from the germline V gene. Trimming took 5 bases from V and 2 from J, leaving 15 bases between them. In DNA form, the CDR3 reads TGTGCCAGCAGCCGGCCGGGGAAGCCTAACACTGAAGCTTTCTTT. This translates into CASSRPGKPNTEAFF.

The chain combines TRBV11-2 with TRBJ2-7, with a tentative D call TRBD1 (5 bases). The CDR3 is 15 residues long. V dropped 7 bases and J dropped 1 base, with 17 bases sitting between them. Germline CDR1 is SGHAT and CDR2 is FQNNGV. The CDR3 coding sequence is TGTGCCAGCACTATCGACAGCTGTACTTCCTACGAGCAGTACTTC. Amino acid sequence: CASTIDSCTSYEQYF.

The gene calls are TRBV7-2 and TRBJ1-2, with D possibly being TRBD1 (5 bases). V was shortened by 2 bases and J by 2 bases, with 12 bases between the two germline ends. CDR1 is SGHTA and CDR2 is FQGNSA in the germline V gene. CDR3 length equals 15 residues. CDR3 in DNA: TGTGCCAGCAGCTTATCACCAGGGAAAAACTATGGCTACACCTTC. It is translated as CASSLSPGKNYGYTF.

The chain carries TRBV2 and TRBJ2-7; TRBD2 aligns across 10 bases. V dropped 8 bases and J dropped 2; count of bases not matched to a gene: 12. The CDR3 contains 16 residues. From germline, CDR1 is SNHLY and CDR2 FYNNEI. CDR3 sequence reads: CASVTGAGGLPYEQYF. Here the CDR3 DNA reads TGTGCCAGCGTGACAGGAGCGGGAGGGCTCCCCTACGAGCAGTACTTC.

This clonotype came up once. The V and J genes are TRBV5-8 and TRBJ2-1; D could derive from TRBD1 or TRBD2 (7 bases each). Looked up from germline, CDR1 is SGHTS and CDR2 is YDEGEE. V was cut by 2 bases and J by 6 bases, with 9 bases left in between. The CDR3 has 13 residues. CDR3 nucleotide sequence: TGTGCCAGCAGCTTCAGGGGGGGCAATGAGCAGTTCTTC. As protein: CASSFRGGNEQFF. Combining the CDR3 with reference TRBV5-8 and TRBJ2-1 gives the whole variable domain EAGVTQSPTHLIKTRGQQATLRCSPISGHTSVYWYQQALGLGLQFLLWYDEGEERNRGNFPPRFSGRQFPNYSSELNVNALELEDSALYLCASSFRGGNEQFFGPGTRLTVL.

V is TRBV2 and J is TRBJ2-2, with D uncertain. V shed 5 bases and J shed 3 bases, with 10 bases lying between them. The CDR3 is made up of 14 amino acids. The germline V gene has CDR1 SNHLY and CDR2 FYNNEI. The CDR3, as DNA: TGTGCCAGCAGTCTCACCGCATACACCGGGGAGCTGTTTTTT. This sequence encodes CASSLTAYTGELFF.